Following are 14 T cell receptor beta chains from one sample sequenced in a study of identical twins listed by TCRdb under 2016. The receptor library was made with 5' RACE. The instrument was an Illumina HiSeq 2000. In-frame beta chains were kept once TCRdb had trimmed the public reads at Q25 with fastp and called clones with MiXCR. For every CDR3 protein sequence, its rows merge into one entry that carries the most common genes and DNA. This sample is represented by about 690,000 distinct CDR3 sequences; around 20% of them were singletons. In total, the top ten clones hold roughly 4% of the sample. The sample was also linked to a second study, of T cells expressing NK-cell markers.

What was sequenced was PBMCs. The receptor set was obtained from a woman aged 18-29 years in good health.

CDR3 coding DNA: TGCGCCAGCAGCCGAGCACAGGGAAGGGGCTCCTACGAGCAGTACTTC. This gives the protein CASSRAQGRGSYEQYF. The V call is TRBV4-3, the J call TRBJ2-7; TRBD1 might be the D (6 bases). The CDR3 covers 16 residues. CDR1 is LGHNA, CDR2 YSLEER, per germline. Trimming left V 4 bases short and J 0 bases short, with 16 bases between.

Here the CDR3 reads CASSLEFGTASYEQYF. The CDR3 DNA reads as TGTGCCAGCAGCTTGGAATTCGGGACAGCCTCCTACGAGCAGTACTTC. This chain connects TRBV7-8 to TRBJ2-7; 7 bases map to TRBD1. The CDR3 has 16 residues. Losses at the gene ends were 3 bases for V and 0 bases for J; bases not matched to a gene: 8. CDR1 is SGHVS and CDR2 is FQNEAQ in the germline V gene. Filled out from reference TRBV7-8 and TRBJ2-7, the complete variable domain reads GAGVSQSPRYKVAKRGQDVALRCDPISGHVSLFWYQQALGQGPEFLTYFQNEAQLDKSGLPSDRFFAERPEGSVSTLKIQRTQQEDSAVYLCASSLEFGTASYEQYFGPGTRLTVT.

This clonotype has just a few counts. V usage is TRBV3-1 and J usage is TRBJ2-3, with TRBD2 matching 7 bases. Germline V gives CDR1 LGHDT, CDR2 YNNKEL (reference sequence). The CDR3 contains 16 residues. The trim removed 0 bases at V and 3 bases at J, leaving 6 bases unmatched. The CDR3 DNA reads TGTGCCAGCAGCCAAGAGCGAGGGACTATTACAGATACGCAGTATTTT. It translates to CASSQERGTITDTQYF.

The chain carries TRBV6-2 or TRBV6-3 and TRBJ2-1; unclear D gene. The CDR3 consists of 12 residues. V was pared by 1 base and J by 5 bases, with 3 bases between. CDR1 MNHEY and CDR2 SVGEGT come from the germline V gene. The CDR3 loop is CASSYFHNEQFF. CDR3 in DNA: TGTGCCAGCAGTTACTTTCACAATGAGCAGTTCTTC.

This clonotype was detected many times. The chain uses TRBV5-1 and TRBJ2-1, with D unclear. Germline V gene lookup returns CDR1 SGHRS and CDR2 YFSETQ. CDR3 length: 15 amino acids. The V end was cut by 5 bases, the J end by 5 bases, with 17 bases between. CDR3 nucleotide sequence: TGCGCCAGCAGTCCCCAGGCCACGTACGACAATGAGCAGTTCTTC. Its protein product is CASSPQATYDNEQFF.

This clonotype has only one observation. One end of the junction does not line up with germline, which may come from a read error. This chain links TRBV5-5 with TRBJ2-2; D remains ambiguous. This CDR3 is 13 amino acids long. CDR1 SGHKS and CDR2 YYEKEE come from the germline V gene (reference sequence). Written as DNA, the CDR3 is TGTGCCAGCATCTTGTCGCACAGCGGGGAGCTGTTTTTT. As protein: CASILSHSGELFF.

This clonotype turned up a few times. This sequence joins TRBV29-1 and TRBJ2-5; weak D call: TRBD1 (6 bases). Trimming took 8 bases from V and 5 from J, leaving 15 bases between them. This CDR3 contains 12 residues. The germline CDR1 and CDR2 sequences are SQVTM and ANQGSEA. CDR3 amino acids: CSSLRGMETQYF. In nucleotides, the CDR3 is TGCAGCTCCCTCAGGGGCATGGAGACCCAGTACTTC.

This clonotype occurred a few times. The chain combines TRBV29-1 with TRBJ2-1; 14 bases are a match to TRBD2. In germline, CDR1 is SQVTM, CDR2 ANQGSEA. V lost 6 bases, J lost 3 bases, and 1 base stayed unmatched. The CDR3 runs to 14 residues. CDR3 region: CSVGTSGGYNEQFF. As DNA, the CDR3 is TGCAGCGTGGGGACTAGCGGGGGCTACAATGAGCAGTTCTTC.

This clonotype was detected a few times. V is TRBV13 and J is TRBJ2-7; possible D gene TRBD1, 5 bases. The CDR3 extends over 15 amino acids. V lost 5 bases and J 2 bases, leaving 16 bases between the germline ends. Per the germline V gene, CDR1 is PRHDT and CDR2 is FYEKMQ (reference sequence). The CDR3: CASSPRPDSTYEQYF. The CDR3 DNA reads TGTGCCAGCAGCCCGCGCCCCGACAGTACCTACGAGCAGTACTTC.

This clonotype was counted once. The CDR3 coding sequence is TGTGCCAGCAGTTACTCCCTGAGCGACCACGAGCAGTACTTC. Its translation: CASSYSLSDHEQYF. The gene calls are TRBV6-2 or TRBV6-3 and TRBJ2-7; D is uncertain. CDR1 and CDR2 from the germline V gene are MNHEY and SVGEGT. Trimming removed 0 bases from V and 5 bases from J, with 11 bases in between. The length of the CDR3 is 14 residues.

This chain uses TRBV9 with TRBJ2-5; D is undetermined. Deletions cut 4 bases from V and 5 bases from J, with 15 bases between. The germline gives CDR1 SGDLS, CDR2 YYNGEE. The CDR3 is 14 amino acids. The CDR3 DNA follows: TGTGCCAGCAGCCTCCGGGTCCTTGGGGAGACCCAGTACTTC. Residues: CASSLRVLGETQYF.

V gene TRBV6-6 combines with J gene TRBJ2-2; D not resolved. The length of the CDR3 is 13 residues. Germline assignment: CDR1 MNHNY and CDR2 SVGAGI (reference sequence). V lost 11 bases and J 0 bases, leaving 10 bases between the germline ends. The DNA for the CDR3 is TGTGCCGCCCACCCTTCGAACACCGGGGAGCTGTTTTTT. Its translation: CAAHPSNTGELFF.

This clonotype was counted only a few times. The chain has TRBV7-3 and TRBJ2-1; 8 bases align to TRBD2. The trim removed 2 bases at V and 8 bases at J, leaving 2 bases unmatched. Germline lookup yields CDR1 SGHTA and CDR2 FQGTGA. The CDR3 covers 13 residues. CDR3 protein: CASSLQAGDEQFF. In nucleotides, the CDR3 is TGTGCCAGCAGCTTACAAGCGGGGGATGAGCAGTTCTTC.

This clonotype was observed at least ten times. V gene TRBV5-1 combines with J gene TRBJ2-1, with TRBD1 as a possible D gene (6 bases). There are 12 residues in the CDR3. Germline values: CDR1 SGHRS, CDR2 YFSETQ. V was shortened by 4 bases and J by 6 bases, with 8 bases between the two germline ends. Here the CDR3 DNA reads TGCGCCAGCAGCGTACAGGGCAATGAGCAGTTCTTC. Translated, it gives CASSVQGNEQFF.